The 3 T cell receptor beta chains reported below all come from one sample, sequenced in a study of early stage breast cancer tumors. TCRdb's table, derived via immunoSEQ multiplex PCR, lists solely in-frame clones and lacks some. The profile covers about 53,000 clones, with 85% to 95% appearing a single time and approximately 4.7% taken by the ten largest. Sequencing input: blood. These receptors all come from a person aged 70 to 85 with breast cancer.

The gene calls are TRBV30 and TRBJ1-4, with TRBD1 matching 11 bases. Germline lookup yields CDR1 GTSNPN and CDR2 SVGIG (reference sequence). The trim removed 5 bases at V and 5 bases at J, leaving 1 base unmatched. This CDR3 has 13 residues. CDR3 bases: TGTGCCTGGGGGGACAGGGGGAATGAAAAACTGTTTTTT. As protein: CAWGDRGNEKLFF.

V usage is TRBV6-1 and J usage is TRBJ2-1; D is uncertain. Trimming took off 4 bases at V and 0 bases at J, with 7 bases between the two ends. Per germline, CDR1 MNHNS and CDR2 SASEGT. The CDR3 has 14 residues. The CDR3 protein is CASSVTSSYNEQFF. CDR3 sequence (DNA): TGTGCCAGCAGTGTGACAAGCTCCTACAATGAGCAGTTCTTC.

The chain couples TRBV5-1 to TRBJ2-1, with 8 bases lining up with TRBD1. Germline CDR1 SGHRS, CDR2 YFSETQ. Trimming took 4 bases from V and 4 from J; bases not matched to a gene: 10. CDR3 size: 16 residues. The CDR3 region has the DNA TGCGCCAGCAGCCCTGCACAGGGGGAGCGGTACAATGAGCAGTTCTTC. It is translated as CASSPAQGERYNEQFF. Full variable domain (missing parts from reference TRBV5-1 and TRBJ2-1): KAGVTQTPRYLIKTRGQQVTLSCSPISGHRSVSWYQQTPGQGLQFLFEYFSETQRNKGNFPGRFSGRQFSNSRSEMNVSTLELGDSALYLCASSPAQGERYNEQFFGPGTRLTVL.